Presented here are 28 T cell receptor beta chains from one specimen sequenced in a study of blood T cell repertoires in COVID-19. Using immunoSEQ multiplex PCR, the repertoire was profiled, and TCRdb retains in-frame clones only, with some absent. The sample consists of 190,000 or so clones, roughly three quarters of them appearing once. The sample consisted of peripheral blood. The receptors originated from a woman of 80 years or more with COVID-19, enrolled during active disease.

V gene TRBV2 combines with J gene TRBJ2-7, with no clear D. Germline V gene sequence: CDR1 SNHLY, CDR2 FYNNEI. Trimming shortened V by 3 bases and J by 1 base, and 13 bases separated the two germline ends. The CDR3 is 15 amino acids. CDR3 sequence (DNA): TGTGCCAGCAGTGAGTTGTTAAATCTGTCCTACGAGCAGTACTTC. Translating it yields CASSELLNLSYEQYF.

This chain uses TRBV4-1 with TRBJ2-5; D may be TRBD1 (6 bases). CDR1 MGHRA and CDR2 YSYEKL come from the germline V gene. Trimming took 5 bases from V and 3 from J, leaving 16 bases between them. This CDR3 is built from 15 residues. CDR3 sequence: CASSFLGARKETQYF. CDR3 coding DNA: TGCGCCAGCAGCTTTCTGGGGGCCCGGAAAGAGACCCAGTACTTC.

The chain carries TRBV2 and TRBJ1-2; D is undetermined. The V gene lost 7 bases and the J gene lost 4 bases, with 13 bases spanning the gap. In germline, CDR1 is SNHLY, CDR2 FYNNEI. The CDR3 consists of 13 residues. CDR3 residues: CASKWNRVYGYTF. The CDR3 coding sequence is TGTGCCAGCAAATGGAACAGAGTCTATGGCTACACCTTC.

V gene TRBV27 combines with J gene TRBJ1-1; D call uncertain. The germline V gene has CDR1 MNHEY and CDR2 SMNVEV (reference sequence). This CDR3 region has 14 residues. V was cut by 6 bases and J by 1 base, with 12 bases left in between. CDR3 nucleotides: TGTGCCAGCAGACCTGGACTGGGGAACACTGAAGCTTTCTTT. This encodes CASRPGLGNTEAFF.

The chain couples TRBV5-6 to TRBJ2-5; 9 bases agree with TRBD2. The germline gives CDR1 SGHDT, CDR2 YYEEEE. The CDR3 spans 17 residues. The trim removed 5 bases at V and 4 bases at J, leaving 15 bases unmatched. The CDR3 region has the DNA TGTGCCAGCAGTTCCCCGCAGCGGGAGGTATTGGGAGAGACCCAGTACTTC. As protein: CASSSPQREVLGETQYF.

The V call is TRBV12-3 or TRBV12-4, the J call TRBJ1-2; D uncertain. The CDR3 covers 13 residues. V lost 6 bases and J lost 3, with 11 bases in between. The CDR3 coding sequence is TGTGCCAGCAGCCCGACTGACCACTATGGCTACACCTTC. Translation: CASSPTDHYGYTF.

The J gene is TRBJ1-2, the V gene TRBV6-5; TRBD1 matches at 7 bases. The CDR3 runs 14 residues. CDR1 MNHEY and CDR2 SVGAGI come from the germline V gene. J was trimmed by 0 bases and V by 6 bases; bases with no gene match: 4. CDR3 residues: CASRRDRTNYGYTF. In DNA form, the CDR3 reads TGTGCCAGCAGAAGGGACAGAACTAACTATGGCTACACCTTC.

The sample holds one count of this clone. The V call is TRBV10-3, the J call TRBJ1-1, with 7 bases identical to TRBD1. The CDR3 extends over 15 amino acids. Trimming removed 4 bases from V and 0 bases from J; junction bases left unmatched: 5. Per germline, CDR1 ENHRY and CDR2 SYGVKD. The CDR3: CAISATTGLNTEAFF. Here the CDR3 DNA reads TGTGCCATCAGTGCCACGACAGGGTTGAACACTGAAGCTTTCTTT.

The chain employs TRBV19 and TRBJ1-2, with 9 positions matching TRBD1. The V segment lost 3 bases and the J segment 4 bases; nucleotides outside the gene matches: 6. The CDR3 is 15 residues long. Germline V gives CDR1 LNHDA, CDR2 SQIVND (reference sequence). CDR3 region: CASSITGTGPYGYTF. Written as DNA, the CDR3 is TGTGCCAGTAGTATCACCGGGACAGGGCCCTATGGCTACACCTTC.

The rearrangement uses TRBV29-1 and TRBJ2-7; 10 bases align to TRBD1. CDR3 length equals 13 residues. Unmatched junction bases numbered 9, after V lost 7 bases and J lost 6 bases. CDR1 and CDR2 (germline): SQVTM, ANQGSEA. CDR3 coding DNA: TGCAGCGCCCGGACAGGGGGTATGGGCGAGCAGTACTTC. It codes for CSARTGGMGEQYF.

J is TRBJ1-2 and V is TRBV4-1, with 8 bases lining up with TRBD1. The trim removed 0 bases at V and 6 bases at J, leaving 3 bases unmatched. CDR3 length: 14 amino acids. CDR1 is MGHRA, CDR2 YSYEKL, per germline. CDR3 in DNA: TGCGCCAGCAGCCAAGATCGCAGGGGGCATGGCTACACCTTC. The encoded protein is CASSQDRRGHGYTF.

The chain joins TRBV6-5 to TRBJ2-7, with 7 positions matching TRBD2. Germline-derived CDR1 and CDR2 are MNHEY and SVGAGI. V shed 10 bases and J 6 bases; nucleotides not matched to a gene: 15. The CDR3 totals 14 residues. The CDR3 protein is CATSSTSWPAEQYF. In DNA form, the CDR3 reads TGTGCCACTTCTTCGACTAGCTGGCCCGCCGAGCAGTACTTC.

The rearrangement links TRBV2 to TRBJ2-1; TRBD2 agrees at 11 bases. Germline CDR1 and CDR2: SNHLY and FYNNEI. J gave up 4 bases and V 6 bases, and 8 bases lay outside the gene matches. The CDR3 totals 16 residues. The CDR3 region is CASRTGTSGTYNEQFF. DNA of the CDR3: TGTGCCAGCAGGACCGGGACTAGCGGAACTTACAATGAGCAGTTCTTC.

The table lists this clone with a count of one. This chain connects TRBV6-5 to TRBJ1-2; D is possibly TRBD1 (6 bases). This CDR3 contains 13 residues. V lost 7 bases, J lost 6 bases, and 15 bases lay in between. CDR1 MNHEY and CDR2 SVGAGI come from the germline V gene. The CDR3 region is CASTLDRIDGYTF. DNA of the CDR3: TGTGCCAGCACCCTGGACAGAATAGATGGCTACACCTTC.

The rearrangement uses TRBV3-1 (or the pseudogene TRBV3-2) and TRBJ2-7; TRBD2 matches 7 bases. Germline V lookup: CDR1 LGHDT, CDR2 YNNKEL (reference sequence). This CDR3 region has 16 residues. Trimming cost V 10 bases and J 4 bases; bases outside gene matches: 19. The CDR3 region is CATSPRLAGSGYEQYF. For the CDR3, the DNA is TGTGCCACCTCGCCCAGACTAGCTGGTTCGGGGTACGAGCAGTACTTC.

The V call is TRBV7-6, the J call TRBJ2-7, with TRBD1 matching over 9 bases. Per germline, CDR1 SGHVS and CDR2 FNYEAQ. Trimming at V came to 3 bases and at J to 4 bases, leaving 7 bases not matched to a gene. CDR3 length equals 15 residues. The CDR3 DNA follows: TGTGCCAGCAGCTTGTCGGGGACAGGGTTGTACGAGCAGTACTTC. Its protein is CASSLSGTGLYEQYF.

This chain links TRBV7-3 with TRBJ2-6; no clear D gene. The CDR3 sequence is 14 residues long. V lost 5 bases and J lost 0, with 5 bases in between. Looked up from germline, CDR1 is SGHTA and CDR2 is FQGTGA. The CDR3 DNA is TGTGCCAGCAGCCCCGGCTCTGGGGCCAACGTCCTGACTTTC. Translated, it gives CASSPGSGANVLTF.

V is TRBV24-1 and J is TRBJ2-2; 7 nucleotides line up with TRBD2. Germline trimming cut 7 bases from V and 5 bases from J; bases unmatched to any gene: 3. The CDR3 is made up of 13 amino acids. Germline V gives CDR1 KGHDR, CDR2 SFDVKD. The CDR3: CATSPRETGELFF. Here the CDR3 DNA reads TGTGCCACCAGCCCGCGGGAGACCGGGGAGCTGTTTTTT.

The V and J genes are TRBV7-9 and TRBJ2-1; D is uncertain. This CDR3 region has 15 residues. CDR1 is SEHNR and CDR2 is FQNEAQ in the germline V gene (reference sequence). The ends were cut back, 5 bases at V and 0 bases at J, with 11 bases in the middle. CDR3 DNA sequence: TGTGCCAGCAGCCCAGACTTGTCCTCCTACAATGAGCAGTTCTTC. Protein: CASSPDLSSYNEQFF.

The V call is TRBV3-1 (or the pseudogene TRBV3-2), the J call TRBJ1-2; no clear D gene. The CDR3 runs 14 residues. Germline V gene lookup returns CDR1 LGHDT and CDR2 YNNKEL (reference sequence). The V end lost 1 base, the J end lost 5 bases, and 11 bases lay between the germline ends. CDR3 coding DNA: TGTGCCAGCAGCCAAGTGGGCAGCTCATATGGCTACACCTTC. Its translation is CASSQVGSSYGYTF.

CDR3 loop: CASSPYAGDRGGGYTF. The CDR3 DNA follows: TGTGCCAGTAGTCCATACGCCGGGGACAGGGGAGGTGGCTACACCTTC. V gene TRBV19 combines with J gene TRBJ1-2; 10 bases align to TRBD1. V shed 5 bases and J 7 bases; nucleotides not matched to a gene: 13. This CDR3 region has 16 residues. Germline V gene lookup returns CDR1 LNHDA and CDR2 SQIVND (reference sequence).

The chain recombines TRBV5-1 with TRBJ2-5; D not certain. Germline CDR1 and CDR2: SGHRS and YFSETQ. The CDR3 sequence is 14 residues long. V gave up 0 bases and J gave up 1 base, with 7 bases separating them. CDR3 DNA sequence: TGCGCCAGCAGCTTGGGGCTAGTCCAAGAGACCCAGTACTTC. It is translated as CASSLGLVQETQYF.

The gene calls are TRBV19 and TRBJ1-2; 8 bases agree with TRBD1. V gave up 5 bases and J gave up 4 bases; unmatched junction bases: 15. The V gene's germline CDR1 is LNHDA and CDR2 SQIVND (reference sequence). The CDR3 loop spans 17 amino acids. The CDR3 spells CASSSRTGRITSYGYTF. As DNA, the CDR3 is TGTGCCAGTAGTTCCCGGACAGGGAGAATTACATCCTATGGCTACACCTTC.

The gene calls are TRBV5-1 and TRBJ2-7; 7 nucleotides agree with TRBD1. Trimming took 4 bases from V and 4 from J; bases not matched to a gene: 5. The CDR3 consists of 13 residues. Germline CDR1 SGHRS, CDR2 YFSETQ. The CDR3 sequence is CASSQGQPYEQYF. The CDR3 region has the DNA TGCGCCAGCAGCCAGGGACAGCCGTACGAGCAGTACTTC.

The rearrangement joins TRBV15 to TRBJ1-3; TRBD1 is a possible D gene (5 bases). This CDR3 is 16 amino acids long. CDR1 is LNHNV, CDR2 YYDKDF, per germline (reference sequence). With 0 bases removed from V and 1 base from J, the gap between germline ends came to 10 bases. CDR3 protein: CATSRDSGESGNTIYF. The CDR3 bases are TGTGCCACCAGCAGAGATTCGGGGGAATCTGGAAACACCATATATTTT.

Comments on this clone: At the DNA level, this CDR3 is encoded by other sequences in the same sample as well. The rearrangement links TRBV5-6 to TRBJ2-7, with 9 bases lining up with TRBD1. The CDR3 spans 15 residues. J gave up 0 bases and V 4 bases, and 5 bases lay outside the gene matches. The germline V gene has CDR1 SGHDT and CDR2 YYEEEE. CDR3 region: CASSLTGGSSYEQYF. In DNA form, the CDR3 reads TGTGCCAGCAGCCTGACAGGGGGAAGCTCCTACGAGCAGTACTTC.

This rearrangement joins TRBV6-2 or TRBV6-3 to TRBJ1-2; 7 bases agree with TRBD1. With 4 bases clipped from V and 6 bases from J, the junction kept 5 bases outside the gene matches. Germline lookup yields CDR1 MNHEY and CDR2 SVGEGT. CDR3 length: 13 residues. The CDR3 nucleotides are TGTGCCAGCAGTTTACAGGGGATCGATGGCTACACCTTC. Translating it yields CASSLQGIDGYTF.

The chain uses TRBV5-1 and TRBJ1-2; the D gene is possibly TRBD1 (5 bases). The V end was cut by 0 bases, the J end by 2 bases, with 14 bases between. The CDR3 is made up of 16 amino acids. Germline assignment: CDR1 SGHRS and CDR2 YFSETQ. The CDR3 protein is CASSLAGAGRNYGYTF. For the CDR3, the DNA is TGCGCCAGCAGCTTGGCCGGGGCAGGGAGGAACTATGGCTACACCTTC.